These 10 T cell receptor beta chains were sequenced from one sample in a study of CD8+ T cells in alopecia areata. RNA extraction was followed by reverse transcription into cDNA, which acted as the sequencing template. Produced via immunoSEQ multiplex PCR; TCRdb's table is partial and in-frame only. In the table there are approximately 130,000 clones, around 50% of which are singletons. The material sequenced was NKG2D-low CD8+ T cells sorted from blood. Every receptor here comes from a human donor with alopecia areata.

This clone was seen more than once but under ten times. The chain combines TRBV19 with TRBJ1-5; D is unresolved. V shed 2 bases and J shed 2 bases, with 4 bases lying between them. The CDR3 is 13 residues long. CDR1 is LNHDA and CDR2 is SQIVND in the germline V gene (reference sequence). The CDR3 DNA is TGTGCCAGTAGTATAAACGGCAATCAGCCCCAGCATTTT. It encodes CASSINGNQPQHF.

The rearrangement uses TRBV29-1 and TRBJ2-7; no definite D call. Germline CDR1 reads SQVTM; CDR2 reads ANQGSEA. V lost 2 bases and J 3 bases, leaving 5 bases between the germline ends. This CDR3 contains 11 residues. The DNA of the CDR3 is TGCAGCGTTGAACAAGACTACGAGCAGTACTTC. It translates to CSVEQDYEQYF.

The rearrangement links TRBV4-3 to TRBJ2-7; 7 bases line up with TRBD1. Germline V gives CDR1 LGHNA, CDR2 YSLEER. CDR3 length equals 15 residues. Trimming cost V 1 base and J 0 bases; bases outside gene matches: 3. The DNA for the CDR3 is TGCGCCAGCAGCCAAGGACGGGACAGCTCCTACGAGCAGTACTTC. It is translated as CASSQGRDSSYEQYF.

The chain couples TRBV7-6 to TRBJ2-1; unclear D gene. The V and J ends lost 5 bases and 7 bases respectively, with 9 bases between them. The CDR3 is made up of 12 amino acids. The germline V gene encodes CDR1 SGHVS and CDR2 FNYEAQ. In DNA form, the CDR3 reads TGTGCCAGCAGCAACAACCTAAATGAGCAGTTCTTC. Translated, it gives CASSNNLNEQFF.

This clone was picked up a small number of times. The J gene is TRBJ2-3, the V gene TRBV29-1; D is undetermined. V lost 7 bases and J 4 bases, leaving 6 bases between the germline ends. CDR3 length: 10 amino acids. Germline V gives CDR1 SQVTM, CDR2 ANQGSEA. The CDR3 sequence: CSAQSDTQYF. For the CDR3, the DNA is TGCAGCGCTCAGTCAGATACGCAGTATTTT.

The chain links TRBV7-9 to TRBJ2-5; no reliable D call. The V gene lost 1 base and the J gene lost 4 bases, with 7 bases spanning the gap. The germline gives CDR1 SEHNR, CDR2 FQNEAQ (reference sequence). The CDR3 totals 13 residues. The CDR3 DNA sequence: TGTGCCAGCAGCTTAGTTCTCCCAGAGACCCAGTACTTC. The encoded protein is CASSLVLPETQYF.

The chain is built from TRBV11-2 and TRBJ2-1; 9 nucleotides match TRBD2. Germline V gives CDR1 SGHAT, CDR2 FQNNGV. Losses at the gene ends were 6 bases for V and 2 bases for J; bases not matched to a gene: 8. The CDR3 sequence is 16 residues long. The CDR3 loop reads CASRASSGVTYNEQFF. The CDR3 DNA reads as TGTGCCAGCAGGGCGTCTAGCGGGGTGACCTACAATGAGCAGTTCTTC.

This clone is a singleton in its sample. The rearrangement joins TRBV29-1 to TRBJ1-4, with a tentative D call TRBD1 (5 bases). The ends were cut back, 4 bases at V and 0 bases at J, with 12 bases in the middle. The CDR3 has 15 amino acids. Germline CDR1 is SQVTM and CDR2 is ANQGSEA. This CDR3 is CSVVAGSATNEKLFF. The DNA for the CDR3 is TGCAGCGTTGTGGCAGGGTCGGCAACTAATGAAAAACTGTTTTTT.

This chain joins TRBV29-1 and TRBJ2-7; possibly TRBD2 for D (7 bases). Per the germline V gene, CDR1 is SQVTM and CDR2 is ANQGSEA. The CDR3 runs 13 residues. The V end lost 6 bases, the J end lost 2 bases, and 14 bases lay between the germline ends. CDR3 coding DNA: TGCAGCGTGCTTTCGGGGGGCGCCTACGAGCAGTACTTC. It specifies CSVLSGGAYEQYF.

The rearrangement links TRBV27 to TRBJ1-1, with 7 bases lining up with TRBD1. This CDR3 has 15 amino acids. V trimming: 4 bases; J trimming: 3 bases; junction bases outside the gene matches: 8. Germline CDR1 MNHEY, CDR2 SMNVEV (reference sequence). The CDR3 loop is CASSSRTGLDTEAFF. The DNA of the CDR3 is TGTGCCAGCAGTTCGCGGACAGGTTTGGACACTGAAGCTTTCTTT.